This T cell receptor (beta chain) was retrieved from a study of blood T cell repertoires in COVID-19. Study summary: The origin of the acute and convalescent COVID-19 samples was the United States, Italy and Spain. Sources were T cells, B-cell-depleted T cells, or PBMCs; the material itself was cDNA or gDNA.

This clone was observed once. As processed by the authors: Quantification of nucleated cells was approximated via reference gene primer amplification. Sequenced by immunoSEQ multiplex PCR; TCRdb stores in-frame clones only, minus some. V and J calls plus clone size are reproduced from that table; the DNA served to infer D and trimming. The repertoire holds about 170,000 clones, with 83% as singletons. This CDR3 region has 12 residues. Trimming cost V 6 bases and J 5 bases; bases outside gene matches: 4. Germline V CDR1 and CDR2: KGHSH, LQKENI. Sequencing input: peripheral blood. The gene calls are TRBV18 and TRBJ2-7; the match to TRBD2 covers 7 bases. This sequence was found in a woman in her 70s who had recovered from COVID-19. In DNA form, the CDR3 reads TGTGCCAGCTCCCCGGGGAGGGACGAGCAGTACTTC. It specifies CASSPGRDEQYF.